The clone carrying this TCR beta chain has a handful of counts. This entry belongs to a study of spatial heterogeneity in lung cancer. Study-level information: Consistent detection of more beta-chain than alpha-chain sequences was observed.

Time point reported: sample taken at primary tumor resection. Whole RNA, which was extracted from tumor, nontumor lung tissue or frozen PBMC, was sequenced without any cell sorting. A single record per CDR3 protein comes from TCRdb applying MiXCR to the 5' RACE reads. The sample consists of 23,000 or so distinct CDR3 sequences, 6.5% to 8% of them appearing once. This CDR3 contains 14 residues. V lost 5 bases, J lost 4 bases, and 7 bases stayed unmatched. Germline V gene data show CDR1 as DFQATT and CDR2 as SNEGSKA (reference sequence). This chain joins TRBV20-1 and TRBJ1-5; TRBD1 matches 8 bases. The sample was PBMCs, taken at surgery. The receptor was derived from a male donor with early-stage non-small cell lung cancer. The CDR3: CSAQGQEFNQPQHF. The DNA of the CDR3 is TGCAGTGCTCAGGGACAGGAGTTTAATCAGCCCCAGCATTTT.